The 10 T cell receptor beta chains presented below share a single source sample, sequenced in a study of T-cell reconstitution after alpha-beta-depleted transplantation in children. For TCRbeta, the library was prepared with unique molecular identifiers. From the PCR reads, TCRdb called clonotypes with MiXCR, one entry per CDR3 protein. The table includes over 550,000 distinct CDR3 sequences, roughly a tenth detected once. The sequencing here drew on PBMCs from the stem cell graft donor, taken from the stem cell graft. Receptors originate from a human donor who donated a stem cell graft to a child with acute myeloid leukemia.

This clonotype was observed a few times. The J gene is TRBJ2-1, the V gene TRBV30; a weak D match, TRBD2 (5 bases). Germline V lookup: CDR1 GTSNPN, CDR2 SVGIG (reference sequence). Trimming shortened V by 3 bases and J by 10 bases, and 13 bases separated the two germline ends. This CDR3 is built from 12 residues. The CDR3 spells CAWSAAAIEQFF. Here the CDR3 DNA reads TGTGCCTGGAGCGCAGCGGCTATAGAGCAGTTCTTC.

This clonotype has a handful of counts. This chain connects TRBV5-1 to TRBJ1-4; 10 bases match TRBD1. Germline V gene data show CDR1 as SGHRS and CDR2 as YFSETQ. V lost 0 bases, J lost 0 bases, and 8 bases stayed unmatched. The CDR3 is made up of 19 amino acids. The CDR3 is CASSLAPGTGVATNEKLFF. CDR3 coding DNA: TGCGCCAGCAGCTTGGCCCCCGGGACAGGGGTTGCAACTAATGAAAAACTGTTTTTT.

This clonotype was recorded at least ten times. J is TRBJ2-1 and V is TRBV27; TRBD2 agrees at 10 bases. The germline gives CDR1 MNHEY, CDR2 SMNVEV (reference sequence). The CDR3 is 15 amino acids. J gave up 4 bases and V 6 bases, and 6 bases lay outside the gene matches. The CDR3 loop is CASSPGTSVYNEQFF. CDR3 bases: TGTGCCAGCAGCCCCGGGACTAGCGTTTACAATGAGCAGTTCTTC.

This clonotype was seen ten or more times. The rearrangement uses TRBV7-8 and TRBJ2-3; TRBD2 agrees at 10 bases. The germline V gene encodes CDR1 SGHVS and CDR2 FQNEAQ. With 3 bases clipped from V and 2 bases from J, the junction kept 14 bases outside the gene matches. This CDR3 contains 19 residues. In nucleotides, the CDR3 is TGTGCCAGCAGCTTCCCGTGGGCTAGCGGGAGAGGTCCCACAGATACGCAGTATTTT. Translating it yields CASSFPWASGRGPTDTQYF.

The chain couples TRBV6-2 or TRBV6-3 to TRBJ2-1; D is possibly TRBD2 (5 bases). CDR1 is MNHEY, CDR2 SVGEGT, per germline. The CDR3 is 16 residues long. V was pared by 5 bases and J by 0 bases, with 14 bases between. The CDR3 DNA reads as TGTGCCAGCAGTGGAGGACTCCTAGGCTCCTACAATGAGCAGTTCTTC. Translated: CASSGGLLGSYNEQFF.

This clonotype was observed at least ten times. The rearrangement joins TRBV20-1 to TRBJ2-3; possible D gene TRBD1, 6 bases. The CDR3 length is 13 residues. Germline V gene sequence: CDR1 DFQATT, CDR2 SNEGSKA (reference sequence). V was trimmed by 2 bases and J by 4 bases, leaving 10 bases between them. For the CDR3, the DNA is TGCAGTGCTAGACCAGGGGCCGCAGATACGCAGTATTTT. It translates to CSARPGAADTQYF.

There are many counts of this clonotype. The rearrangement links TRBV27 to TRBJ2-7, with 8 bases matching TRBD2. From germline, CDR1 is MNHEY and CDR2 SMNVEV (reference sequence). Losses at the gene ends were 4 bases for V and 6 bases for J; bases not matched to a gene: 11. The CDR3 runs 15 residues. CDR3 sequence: CASSSLGLGNREQYF. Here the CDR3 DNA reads TGTGCCAGCAGTTCCTTGGGACTAGGGAATCGCGAGCAGTACTTC.

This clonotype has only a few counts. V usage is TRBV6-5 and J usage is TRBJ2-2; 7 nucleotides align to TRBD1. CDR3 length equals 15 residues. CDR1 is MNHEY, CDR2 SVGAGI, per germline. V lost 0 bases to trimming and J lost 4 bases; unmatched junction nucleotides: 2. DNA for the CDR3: TGTGCCAGCAGTTACTCCAGGGGGAGCACCGGGGAGCTGTTTTTT. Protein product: CASSYSRGSTGELFF.

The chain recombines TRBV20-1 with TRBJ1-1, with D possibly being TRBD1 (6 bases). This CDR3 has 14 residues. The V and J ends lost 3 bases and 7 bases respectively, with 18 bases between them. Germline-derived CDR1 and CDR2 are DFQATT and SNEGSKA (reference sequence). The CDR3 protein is CSASVAGAGVEAFF. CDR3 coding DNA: TGCAGTGCTAGCGTAGCGGGGGCCGGTGTTGAAGCTTTCTTT.

Here the CDR3 reads CASSGRAGPQHF. CDR3 sequence (DNA): TGTGCCAGCAGTGGCCGCGCGGGGCCCCAGCATTTT. This chain connects TRBV27 to TRBJ1-5; no definite D call. The CDR3 runs to 12 residues. Germline V gene data show CDR1 as MNHEY and CDR2 as SMNVEV (reference sequence). V was shortened by 5 bases and J by 9 bases, with 11 bases between the two germline ends.